This paragraph covers one T cell receptor (beta chain) sequence. Authors' data handling: Estimation of nucleated cell counts relied on the amplification of reference gene primers. Assay used: immunoSEQ multiplex PCR; TCRdb lists only in-frame clones, some missing. Clone size and the V and J calls come from that table; the DNA yielded D and trimming. Among about 99,000 clones listed, around four fifths were seen once. J was trimmed by 3 bases and V by 5 bases; bases with no gene match: 3. The CDR3 sequence is 13 residues long. This sample was included in a study of blood T cell repertoires in COVID-19. Study-wide background: Donors in the United States, Italy and Spain gave samples during acute or convalescent COVID-19.

The chain is built from TRBV12-3 or TRBV12-4 and TRBJ2-7, with 8 bases aligning to TRBD1. The receptor was derived from a human donor in a cohort sampled during active COVID-19. Sequencing input: peripheral blood. The CDR3 reads CASSGQGGYEQYF. The DNA of the CDR3 is TGTGCCAGCAGTGGACAGGGCGGCTACGAGCAGTACTTC.